A selection of T cell receptor beta chains follows, all from one sample in a study of blood T cell repertoires in COVID-19. This table comes from immunoSEQ multiplex PCR, and its TCRdb copy is limited to in-frame clones, with some not included. The table shows about 100,000 clones, with approximately 89% occurring only once. Sequenced input: peripheral blood. The source of these receptors is a woman under 40 with acute or convalescent COVID-19. Each CDR3 is given with its conserved first and last residue. A D gene is named only where the DNA matches it firmly. Clone size appears in some rows only: once, few, many, or a class for an expanded clone.

once,TRBJ1-5,TRBD1,TRBV28,CASRRGQGQPQHF,TGTGCCAGCAGGAGGGGGCAGGGGCAGCCCCAGCATTTT
NA,TRBJ2-7,TRBD1,TRBV6-2/TRBV6-3,CASSFPGTAGSYEQYF,TGTGCCAGCAGTTTTCCCGGGACAGCAGGTTCCTACGAGCAGTACTTC
NA,TRBJ2-7,TRBD1,TRBV7-2,CASSFRFGTENYEQYF,TGTGCCAGCAGCTTTAGGTTCGGGACAGAGAACTACGAGCAGTACTTC
NA,TRBJ1-1,NA,TRBV29-1,CSVEAQILMNTEAFF,TGCAGCGTTGAGGCACAGATACTCATGAACACTGAAGCTTTCTTT
NA,TRBJ2-3,NA,TRBV2,CASSAPQSGDTQYF,TGTGCCAGCAGTGCCCCTCAGTCAGGAGATACGCAGTATTTT
NA,TRBJ2-3,TRBD2,TRBV2,CASRTSGGASTQYF,TGTGCCAGCAGGACTAGCGGGGGGGCAAGTACGCAGTATTTT
NA,TRBJ1-6,TRBD1,TRBV2,CASSGQGPWNSPLHF,TGTGCCAGCAGTGGACAGGGGCCCTGGAATTCACCCCTCCACTTT
NA,TRBJ1-4,NA,TRBV4-2,CASSQDRAGSNEKLFF,TGTGCCAGCAGCCAAGATAGGGCGGGATCTAATGAAAAACTGTTTTTT
NA,TRBJ1-1,NA,TRBV11-3,CASSPGQNTEAFF,TGTGCCAGCAGCCCGGGACAGAACACTGAAGCTTTCTTT
NA,TRBJ1-1,NA,TRBV11-3,CASSLNGLRDTEAFF,TGTGCCAGCAGCTTAAATGGGCTGAGAGACACTGAAGCTTTCTTT
NA,TRBJ2-1,NA,TRBV4-2,CASSQAQGTSSEQFF,TGTGCCAGCAGCCAAGCGCAGGGGACATCGAGTGAGCAGTTCTTC
NA,TRBJ2-7,TRBD1,TRBV2,CASSYGQGAREQYF,TGTGCCAGCAGCTACGGACAGGGGGCCAGGGAGCAGTACTTC
NA,TRBJ2-7,TRBD1,TRBV2,CANGQGAGEQYF,TGTGCCAACGGACAGGGGGCGGGGGAGCAGTACTTC
NA,TRBJ2-2,TRBD1,TRBV7-8,CASSSGTGGWGRTGELFF,TGTGCCAGCAGCTCCGGGACAGGGGGCTGGGGGCGGACCGGGGAGCTGTTTTTT
NA,TRBJ1-5,TRBD1,TRBV5-6,CASSSGTGGTQPQHF,TGTGCCAGCAGCTCCGGGACAGGGGGCACTCAGCCCCAGCATTTT
NA,TRBJ2-7,NA,TRBV18,CASSPKDRTYEQYF,TGTGCCAGCTCACCGAAGGACAGAACCTACGAGCAGTACTTC
once,TRBJ1-3,TRBD1,TRBV11-2,CASSSERPGQGAKSSGNTIYF,TGTGCCAGCAGTTCCGAGAGGCCGGGGCAGGGGGCGAAGAGCTCTGGAAACACCATATATTTT
NA,TRBJ2-2,NA,TRBV9,CASSGLLTGELFF,TGTGCCAGCAGTGGGCTCTTAACCGGGGAGCTGTTTTTT
NA,TRBJ2-7,NA,TRBV25-1,CASSDLGTSLYF,TGTGCCAGCAGTGACTTGGGGACATCTTTGTACTTC
NA,TRBJ2-7,NA,TRBV2,CASSAYTGNSYEQYF,TGTGCCAGCAGTGCGTATACAGGGAATTCCTACGAGCAGTACTTC
NA,TRBJ2-7,NA,TRBV28,CASSFGPYEQYF,TGTGCCAGCAGTTTCGGTCCATACGAGCAGTACTTC
once,TRBJ1-1,NA,TRBV18,CASSPPKQLVSPEAFF,TGTGCCAGCTCACCTCCGAAACAACTAGTATCTCCTGAAGCTTTCTTT
NA,TRBJ2-7,NA,TRBV6-1,CASSETDEQYF,TGTGCCAGCAGTGAAACGGACGAGCAGTACTTC
NA,TRBJ1-2,NA,TRBV7-8,CASSLESLDSPNYGYTF,TGTGCCAGCAGCTTAGAATCCTTGGACAGTCCTAACTATGGCTACACCTTC
NA,TRBJ1-2,NA,TRBV29-1,CSVGGGRGIYGYTF,TGCAGCGTTGGTGGGGGTAGGGGGATCTATGGCTACACCTTC
once,TRBJ1-2,NA,TRBV15,CATSRAGQNYGYTF,TGTGCCACCAGCAGGGCCGGACAGAACTATGGCTACACCTTC
NA,TRBJ1-1,NA,TRBV27,CASSFPGANTEAFF,TGTGCCAGCAGTTTCCCAGGGGCTAACACTGAAGCTTTCTTT
NA,TRBJ1-1,NA,TRBV7-2,CASSLDPNEAFF,TGTGCCAGCAGCTTAGATCCCAATGAAGCTTTCTTT
NA,TRBJ2-1,TRBD2,TRBV5-1,CASSLGGTRSNEQFF,TGCGCCAGCAGCTTGGGAGGGACTAGGTCCAATGAGCAGTTCTTC
NA,TRBJ1-6,NA,TRBV2,CASSEAREHSPLHF,TGTGCCAGCAGTGAGGCCAGGGAACATTCACCCCTCCACTTT
few,TRBJ1-2,NA,TRBV6-6,CASRRTTGREGYGYTF,TGTGCCAGCAGGCGCACGACAGGCCGCGAGGGCTATGGCTACACCTTC
NA,TRBJ1-5,NA,TRBV7-9,CASSLGSRVSNQPQHF,TGTGCCAGCAGCTTAGGTAGCAGGGTAAGCAATCAGCCCCAGCATTTT
NA,TRBJ1-6,NA,TRBV30,CAWKYGWNSPLHF,TGTGCCTGGAAGTACGGTTGGAATTCACCCCTCCACTTT
NA,TRBJ1-2,TRBD1,TRBV30,CAWERGGGGRNYGYTF,TGTGCCTGGGAGAGAGGGGGCGGTGGCCGTAACTATGGCTACACCTTC
NA,TRBJ2-2,TRBD1,TRBV9,CASSSGTGVAGELFF,TGTGCCAGCAGTTCCGGGACAGGGGTGGCCGGGGAGCTGTTTTTT
few,TRBJ2-7,NA,TRBV2,CASSEGGAEQYF,TGTGCCAGCAGTGAAGGGGGCGCCGAGCAGTACTTC
NA,TRBJ1-3,TRBD1,TRBV28,CAGRTGGSGNTIYF,TGTGCCGGACGGACAGGGGGCTCTGGAAACACCATATATTTT